These 6 T cell receptor beta chains were all obtained from the same sample, sequenced in a study of cytomegalovirus exposure and HLA in healthy donors. Researchers ran the PCR with 60 Vbeta and 13 Jbeta primers. This table comes from immunoSEQ multiplex PCR, and its TCRdb copy is limited to in-frame clones, with some not included. The sample yields about 170,000 clones, 82% seen once. Sample: PBMCs. These receptor sequences come from a male donor in good health and CMV-seronegative.

This clone was recorded once. The V and J genes are TRBV4-2 and TRBJ1-6; weak D call: TRBD1 (6 bases). The ends were cut back, 1 base at V and 5 bases at J, with 15 bases in the middle. Germline CDR1 and CDR2: LGHNA and YNFKEQ. The CDR3 length is 17 residues. The DNA of the CDR3 is TGTGCCAGCAGCCAAGGCCACAGGGAGATAGATAATTCACCCCTCCACTTT. This translates into CASSQGHREIDNSPLHF.

V is TRBV7-8 and J is TRBJ1-1; 9 nucleotides line up with TRBD1. The CDR3 extends over 15 amino acids. The V and J ends lost 4 bases and 1 base, in that order; junction bases with no gene match: 4. CDR1 is SGHVS and CDR2 is FQNEAQ in the germline V gene. In DNA form, the CDR3 reads TGTGCCAGCAGCTACGCGGGACAGGGGAACACTGAAGCTTTCTTT. Translation: CASSYAGQGNTEAFF. The full variable domain, rest sourced from reference TRBV7-8 and TRBJ1-1, is GAGVSQSPRYKVAKRGQDVALRCDPISGHVSLFWYQQALGQGPEFLTYFQNEAQLDKSGLPSDRFFAERPEGSVSTLKIQRTQQEDSAVYLCASSYAGQGNTEAFFGQGTRLTVV.

The chain has TRBV18 and TRBJ2-7; 7 bases align to TRBD1. The CDR3 extends over 15 amino acids. Germline values: CDR1 KGHSH, CDR2 LQKENI. The V and J ends lost 3 bases and 0 bases, in that order; junction bases with no gene match: 5. The CDR3 spells CASSPDRVSSYEQYF. The CDR3 DNA sequence: TGTGCCAGCTCACCCGACAGGGTGAGCTCCTACGAGCAGTACTTC.

DNA for the CDR3: TGTGCCAGCTCAATTGGCACACAGGGGAGCACTGAAGCTTTCTTT. Translating it yields CASSIGTQGSTEAFF. The chain couples TRBV18 to TRBJ1-1; 7 bases line up with TRBD1. The CDR3 has 15 residues. Trimming cost V 5 bases and J 4 bases; bases outside gene matches: 10. CDR1 and CDR2 (germline): KGHSH, LQKENI.

This chain connects TRBV4-1 to TRBJ1-1; D is undetermined. The germline gives CDR1 MGHRA, CDR2 YSYEKL. There are 13 residues in the CDR3. Trimming took 1 base from V and 0 from J, leaving 3 bases between them. In nucleotides, the CDR3 is TGCGCCAGCAGCCAAGTCTTGAACACTGAAGCTTTCTTT. As protein: CASSQVLNTEAFF.

The chain employs TRBV29-1 and TRBJ1-5; 10 bases match TRBD1. The V and J ends lost 6 bases and 7 bases, in that order; junction bases with no gene match: 9. This CDR3 contains 14 residues. The germline V gene has CDR1 SQVTM and CDR2 ANQGSEA. The CDR3 loop is CSVGTGARGQPQHF. Written as DNA, the CDR3 is TGCAGCGTCGGGACAGGGGCCCGAGGGCAGCCCCAGCATTTT.